This T cell receptor beta chain was found in a study of blood T cell repertoires in COVID-19. Study-wide context: PBMCs, B-cell-depleted T cells, or T cells were the source of the cDNA or gDNA that made up the material.

Using immunoSEQ multiplex PCR, the repertoire was profiled, and TCRdb retains in-frame clones only, with some absent. The data contain around 94,000 clones, more than 90% of them seen just once; the ten biggest clones take up more than 1.5%. Seattle enrolled patients during active infection and tracked them longitudinally. Trimming stripped 0 bases from V and 4 bases from J, with 13 bases between. This CDR3 is built from 15 residues. Germline CDR1 SGHKS, CDR2 YYEKEE (reference sequence). J is TRBJ1-2 and V is TRBV5-5; weak D call: TRBD1 (5 bases). The sample taken for sequencing was peripheral blood. The receptor's source is a woman aged 45-60 years with COVID-19, enrolled during active disease. This CDR3 is CASSLEVSTVYGYTF. Here the CDR3 DNA reads TGTGCCAGCAGCTTGGAGGTCTCGACAGTCTATGGCTACACCTTC.